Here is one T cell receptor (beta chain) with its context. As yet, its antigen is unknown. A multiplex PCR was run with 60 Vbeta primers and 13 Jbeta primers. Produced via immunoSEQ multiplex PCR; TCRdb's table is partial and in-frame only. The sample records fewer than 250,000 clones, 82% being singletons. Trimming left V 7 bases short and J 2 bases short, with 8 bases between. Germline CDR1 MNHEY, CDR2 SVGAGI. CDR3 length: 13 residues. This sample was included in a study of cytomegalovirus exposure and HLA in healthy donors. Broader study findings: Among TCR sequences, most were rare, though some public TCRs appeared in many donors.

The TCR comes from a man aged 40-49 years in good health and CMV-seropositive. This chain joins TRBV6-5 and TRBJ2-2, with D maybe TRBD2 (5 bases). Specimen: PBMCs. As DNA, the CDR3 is TGTGCCAGCACGGAGGAAAACACCGGGGAGCTGTTTTTT. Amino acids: CASTEENTGELFF.